These T cell receptor beta chains were read from a single sample in a study of technical replicates of blood from a few donors. Using immunoSEQ multiplex PCR, the repertoire was profiled, and TCRdb retains in-frame clones only, with some absent. The data hold about 61,000 clones, with approximately 97% observed a single time. The source material was T cells isolated from PBMCs. These receptors were taken from a human donor in good health. The CDR3 runs from the conserved cysteine through the conserved F or W. Fields, in order: D gene, V gene, J gene, clone size, CDR3 DNA, CDR3 protein. The D gene is left open where the match is weak. Some rows have no size entry. The others give once, few or many, or a class for an expanded clone.

TRBD2	TRBV9	TRBJ2-7	-	TGTGCCAGCAGCAATAGCGGGACCAGCTCCTACGAGCAGTACTTC	CASSNSGTSSYEQYF
-	TRBV28	TRBJ2-3	-	TGTGCCAGCAGTCTAAGGACAGACTCTAGCACAGATACGCAGTATTTT	CASSLRTDSSTDTQYF
-	TRBV10-3	TRBJ2-7	once	TGTGCCATCAGTGGAACAGAATCCTACGAGCAGTACTTC	CAISGTESYEQYF
-	TRBV29-1	TRBJ2-1	-	TGCAGCGTTCAGGACGGGGACTACAATGAGCAGTTCTTC	CSVQDGDYNEQFF
-	TRBV30	TRBJ1-1	-	TGTGCCTGGAGTGTGATCGGACGGGGAAGTGAAGCTTTCTTT	CAWSVIGRGSEAFF
-	TRBV10-1	TRBJ1-5	-	TGCGCCAGCCCTAGACGGGGGGCGCTTTCGGTTCAGCCCCAGCATTTT	CASPRRGALSVQPQHF
-	TRBV21-1	TRBJ2-1	-	TGTGCCACCCCAGGGACTAGCGCCCACAATGAGCAGTTCTTC	CATPGTSAHNEQFF
-	TRBV11-3	TRBJ2-1	-	TGTGCCAGCAGCCGAAAGTGGGGGGGCGCGGATGAGCAGTTCTTC	CASSRKWGGADEQFF
TRBD1	TRBV9	TRBJ1-1	-	TGTGCCAGCAGCCTAAACACAGGGGTAAGGGGCACTGAAGCTTTCTTT	CASSLNTGVRGTEAFF
-	TRBV5-1	TRBJ2-2	once	TGCGCCAGCAGCCAAGGACTAATTCTCGGAGCCGGGGAGCTGTTTTTT	CASSQGLILGAGELFF
TRBD2	TRBV4-2	TRBJ2-1	-	TGTGCCAGCAGCCAGCGGGAGGGTTGGGATGAGCAGTTCTTC	CASSQREGWDEQFF
-	TRBV10-3	TRBJ1-1	-	TGTGCCCTGGGAAGGGACGGGAGCGCTGAAGCTTTCTTT	CALGRDGSAEAFF
-	TRBV7-8	TRBJ2-4	-	TGTGCCAGCAGCCTACAGCGGGTGAAAGCCAAAAACATTCAGTACTTC	CASSLQRVKAKNIQYF
-	TRBV13	TRBJ2-3	-	TGTGCCAGCAGCCCCTCCCTTGCGGGAAGCACAGATACGCAGTATTTT	CASSPSLAGSTDTQYF
-	TRBV9	TRBJ1-5	-	TGTGCCAGCAGCGTAGGGTGGGGAGACGTGCCCCAGCATTTT	CASSVGWGDVPQHF
-	TRBV28	TRBJ2-1	-	TGTGCCAGCAGTCCACCCCGATTTAGTGCTCACCAAGCCAATGAGCAGTTCTTC	CASSPPRFSAHQANEQFF
TRBD1	TRBV2	TRBJ1-6	-	TGTGCCAGCGGAGGGGGCTCCCCTAATTCACCCCTCCACTTT	CASGGGSPNSPLHF
TRBD2	TRBV11-3	TRBJ2-2	-	TGTGCCAGCAGCCGGCGGGGGGATAACACCGGGGAGCTGTTTTTT	CASSRRGDNTGELFF
TRBD2	TRBV5-1	TRBJ2-5	once	TGCGCCAGCAGCTTCATGACTAGCGGGAGCGGTGAAGAGACCCAGTACTTC	CASSFMTSGSGEETQYF
-	TRBV7-3	TRBJ2-3	-	TGTGCCAGCAGCTTAAAAGCTAGCACAGATACGCAGTATTTT	CASSLKASTDTQYF